This is a list of T cell receptor beta chains from one sample in a study of shared T cell receptors in the human thymus. The repertoire was sequenced with immunoSEQ multiplex PCR; TCRdb's copy has only in-frame clones and lacks some. The sample gives 500,000 to 550,000 clones, approximately 80% of which show up once; around 0.013% is in the top ten. This sample was also put to use in a study of human thymus T cells.

The sequencing sample was made of thymocytes. These receptors were collected from a boy younger than two with a congenital heart defect. The conserved cysteine and the conserved F or W are not part of the CDR3 here. Fields, in order: V gene, clone size, J gene, CDR3 protein. Expanded clones are given a class, and other clones once, few, many or no size at all.

TRBV9	-	TRBJ2-1	ASEWTSGTYNEQF
TRBV18	few	TRBJ1-4	ASSPRDRGEEKLF
TRBV25-1	-	TRBJ1-3	ASSDGELSGNTIY
TRBV29-1	-	TRBJ2-3	SVSYAGTTPPDTQY
TRBV19	-	TRBJ1-2	ASSMGGGGYT
TRBV2	-	TRBJ2-1	ASTNLAGSYNEQF
TRBV6-5	-	TRBJ2-3	ASSPTGGMADTQY
TRBV7-9	-	TRBJ2-5	ASSRGTAQETQY
TRBV4-3	-	TRBJ1-1	ASSQDPRQGRNTEAF
TRBV28	-	TRBJ2-1	ASSLWLTKYGTSDEQF
TRBV2	-	TRBJ2-7	ASRAIPGLAGKRSLHEQY
TRBV19	-	TRBJ2-5	ASTCRSGETQY
TRBV19	-	TRBJ1-3	ASARTGVVNTIY
TRBV5-6	-	TRBJ2-5	ASSRQGQETQY
TRBV25-1	-	TRBJ1-1	ASSDGSRGGLIPEAF
TRBV9	-	TRBJ2-2	ASSVQGLASGMNTGELF
TRBV5-1	-	TRBJ2-7	ASSSSDQGTYEQY
TRBV19	few	TRBJ1-5	ASSIDPQGKPQH